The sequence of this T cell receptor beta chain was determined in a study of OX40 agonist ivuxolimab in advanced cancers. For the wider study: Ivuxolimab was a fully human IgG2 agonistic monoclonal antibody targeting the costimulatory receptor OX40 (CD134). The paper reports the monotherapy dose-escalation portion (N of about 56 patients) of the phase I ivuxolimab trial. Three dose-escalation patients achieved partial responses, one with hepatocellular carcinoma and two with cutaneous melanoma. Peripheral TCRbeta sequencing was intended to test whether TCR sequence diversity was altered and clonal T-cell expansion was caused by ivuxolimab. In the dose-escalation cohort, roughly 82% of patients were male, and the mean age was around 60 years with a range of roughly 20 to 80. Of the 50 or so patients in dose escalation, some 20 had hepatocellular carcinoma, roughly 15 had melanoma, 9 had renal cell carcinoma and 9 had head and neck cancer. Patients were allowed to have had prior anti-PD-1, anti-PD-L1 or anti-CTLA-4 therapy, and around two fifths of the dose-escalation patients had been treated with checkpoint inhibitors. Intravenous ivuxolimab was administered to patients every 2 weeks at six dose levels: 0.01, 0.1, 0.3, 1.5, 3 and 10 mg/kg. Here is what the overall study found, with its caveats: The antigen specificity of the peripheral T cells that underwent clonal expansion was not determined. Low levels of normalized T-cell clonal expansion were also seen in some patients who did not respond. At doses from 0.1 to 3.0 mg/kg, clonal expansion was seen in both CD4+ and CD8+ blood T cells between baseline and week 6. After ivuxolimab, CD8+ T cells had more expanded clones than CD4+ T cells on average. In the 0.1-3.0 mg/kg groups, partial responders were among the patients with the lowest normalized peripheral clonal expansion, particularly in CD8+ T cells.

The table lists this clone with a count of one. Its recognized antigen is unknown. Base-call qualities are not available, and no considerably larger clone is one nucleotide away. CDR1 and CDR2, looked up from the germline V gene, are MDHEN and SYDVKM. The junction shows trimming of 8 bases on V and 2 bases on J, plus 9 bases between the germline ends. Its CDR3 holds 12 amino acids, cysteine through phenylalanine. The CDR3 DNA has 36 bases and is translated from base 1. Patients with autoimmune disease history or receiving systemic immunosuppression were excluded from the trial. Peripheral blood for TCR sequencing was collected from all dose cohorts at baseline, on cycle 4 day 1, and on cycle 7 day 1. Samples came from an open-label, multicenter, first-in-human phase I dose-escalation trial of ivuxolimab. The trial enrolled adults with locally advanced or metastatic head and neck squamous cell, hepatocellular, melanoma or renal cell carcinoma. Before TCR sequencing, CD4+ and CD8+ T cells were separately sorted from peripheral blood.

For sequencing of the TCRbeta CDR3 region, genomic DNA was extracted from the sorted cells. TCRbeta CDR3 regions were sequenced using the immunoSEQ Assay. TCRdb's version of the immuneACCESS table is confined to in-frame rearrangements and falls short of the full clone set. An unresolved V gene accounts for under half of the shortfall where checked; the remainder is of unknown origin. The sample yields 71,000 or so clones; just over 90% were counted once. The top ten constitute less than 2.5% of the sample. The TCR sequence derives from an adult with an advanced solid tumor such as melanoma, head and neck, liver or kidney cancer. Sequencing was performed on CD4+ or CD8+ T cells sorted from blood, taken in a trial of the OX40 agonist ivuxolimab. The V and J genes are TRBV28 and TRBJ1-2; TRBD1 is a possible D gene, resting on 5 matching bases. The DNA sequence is TGTGCCAGCGGACGGGGGAACTATGGCTACACCTTC. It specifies CASGRGNYGYTF.